The 6 T cell receptor beta chains presented below share a single source sample, sequenced in a study of blood T cell repertoires in COVID-19. The repertoire was sequenced with immunoSEQ multiplex PCR; TCRdb's copy has only in-frame clones and lacks some. The table has about 61,000 clones, about 80% seen once. Sequencing used peripheral blood. Receptor source: a man aged 80 or over with active or convalescent COVID-19.

This chain uses TRBV2 with TRBJ2-5; D ambiguous. Germline CDR1 reads SNHLY; CDR2 reads FYNNEI. V shed 4 bases and J shed 2 bases, with 8 bases lying between them. This CDR3 spans 13 amino acids. The CDR3 DNA sequence: TGTGCCAGCAGTGTTGTGGCTCAAGAGACCCAGTACTTC. Its translation: CASSVVAQETQYF.

The genes are TRBV6-2 or TRBV6-3 and TRBJ2-3; the match to TRBD2 covers 8 bases. This CDR3 spans 14 amino acids. Germline lookup yields CDR1 MNHEY and CDR2 SVGEGT. V was pared by 6 bases and J by 2 bases, with 4 bases of the junction left unmatched. CDR3 sequence reads: CASSERGNTDTQYF. The CDR3 nucleotides are TGTGCCAGCAGCGAGCGGGGGAACACAGATACGCAGTATTTT.

This chain uses TRBV6-6 with TRBJ2-7, with D unresolved. V dropped 0 bases and J dropped 0 bases, with 12 bases sitting between them. The CDR3 is 16 residues long. Germline V gene sequence: CDR1 MNHNY, CDR2 SVGAGI (reference sequence). CDR3 protein: CASSYSSERSSYEQYF. CDR3 in DNA: TGTGCCAGCAGTTACTCGTCCGAGAGGAGCTCCTACGAGCAGTACTTC.

The gene calls are TRBV4-1 and TRBJ2-2; D is possibly TRBD2 (5 bases). V lost 6 bases, J lost 2 bases, and 10 bases lay in between. CDR3 length equals 14 residues. Germline lookup yields CDR1 MGHRA and CDR2 YSYEKL. The CDR3 here is CASRGGLNTGELFF. The CDR3 nucleotides are TGCGCCAGCAGAGGCGGGCTAAACACCGGGGAGCTGTTTTTT.

The chain uses TRBV18 and TRBJ2-5; TRBD1 agrees at 9 bases. Germline V lookup: CDR1 KGHSH, CDR2 LQKENI. Trimming took 4 bases from V and 3 from J; bases not matched to a gene: 6. CDR3 length: 15 residues. This CDR3 is CASSQGQGMEETQYF. The CDR3 region has the DNA TGTGCCAGCTCACAGGGACAGGGCATGGAAGAGACCCAGTACTTC.

The chain has TRBV5-1 and TRBJ2-2; TRBD1 might be the D (5 bases). Trimming took 3 bases from V and 4 from J, leaving 10 bases between them. Germline values: CDR1 SGHRS, CDR2 YFSETQ. The CDR3 sequence is 14 residues long. CDR3 DNA sequence: TGCGCCAGCAGCTATCAGGGAACCACCGGGGAGCTGTTTTTT. Its protein product is CASSYQGTTGELFF.